One and the same sample provided the 14 T cell receptor beta chains below, sequenced in a study of blood T cell repertoires in COVID-19. Measured with immunoSEQ multiplex PCR; TCRdb has only the in-frame clones, and not every one. In the table there are roughly 150,000 clones, roughly 90% of which are singletons. What was sequenced was peripheral blood. These receptors were obtained from a woman between 65 and 79 years old with acute or convalescent COVID-19.

In this sample, this clone turned up a few times. The rearrangement uses TRBV27 and TRBJ2-7, with 9 bases aligning to TRBD1. V shed 0 bases and J 12 bases; nucleotides not matched to a gene: 15. Germline CDR1 and CDR2: MNHEY and SMNVEV (reference sequence). The CDR3 totals 16 residues. In nucleotides, the CDR3 is TGTGCCAGCAGTTTATCGGAGGGGACAGGGTCCGAGAGGCGGTACTTC. Translating it yields CASSLSEGTGSERRYF.

The chain links TRBV5-1 to TRBJ1-4; tentative D call: TRBD1 (5 bases). Germline assignment: CDR1 SGHRS and CDR2 YFSETQ. The V end lost 2 bases, the J end lost 7 bases, and 12 bases lay between the germline ends. The CDR3 is made up of 14 amino acids. This chain's CDR3 is CASSLLGDREKLFF. The CDR3 DNA sequence: TGCGCCAGCAGCTTATTAGGGGATCGTGAAAAACTGTTTTTT.

V and J are TRBV11-2 and TRBJ2-1; TRBD2 matches 14 bases. CDR1 and CDR2 from the germline V gene are SGHAT and FQNNGV. Trimming cost V 5 bases and J 4 bases; bases outside gene matches: 13. The CDR3 is 19 residues long. In nucleotides, the CDR3 is TGTGCCAGCAGCCTGCGAGGGACTAGCGGGAGTGGGGATTACAATGAGCAGTTCTTC. Amino acids: CASSLRGTSGSGDYNEQFF. The full variable domain, completed using reference TRBV11-2 and TRBJ2-1, is EAGVAQSPRYKIIEKRQSVAFWCNPISGHATLYWYQQILGQGPKLLIQFQNNGVVDDSQLPKDRFSAERLKGVDSTLKIQPAKLEDSAVYLCASSLRGTSGSGDYNEQFFGPGTRLTVL.

This rearrangement joins TRBV4-2 to TRBJ1-2; D is ambiguous. CDR3 size: 14 residues. Trimming took off 1 base at V and 3 bases at J, with 9 bases between the two ends. Germline V CDR1 and CDR2: LGHNA, YNFKEQ. The CDR3 nucleotides are TGTGCCAGCAGCCAAGCGGGAGAGGACTATGGCTACACCTTC. Translating gives CASSQAGEDYGYTF.

The sample holds a few counts of this clone. V is TRBV2 and J is TRBJ1-1; possibly TRBD1 for D (6 bases). The V gene's germline CDR1 is SNHLY and CDR2 FYNNEI. V was shortened by 6 bases and J by 0 bases, with 14 bases between the two germline ends. The CDR3 runs 15 residues. CDR3 sequence reads: CASRPEQGMNTEAFF. The DNA of the CDR3 is TGTGCCAGCAGACCTGAACAGGGAATGAACACTGAAGCTTTCTTT. The full variable domain, in which reference TRBV2 and TRBJ1-1 provide the parts outside the CDR3, is EPEVTQTPSHQVTQMGQEVILRCVPISNHLYFYWYRQILGQKVEFLVSFYNNEISEKSEIFDDQFSVERPDGSNFTLKIRSTKLEDSAMYFCASRPEQGMNTEAFFGQGTRLTVV.

V usage is TRBV25-1 and J usage is TRBJ2-4; 9 bases line up with TRBD2. V gave up 4 bases and J gave up 3 bases; unmatched junction bases: 1. This CDR3 has 14 amino acids. Germline CDR1 reads MGHDK; CDR2 reads SYGVNS. CDR3 coding DNA: TGTGCCAGCAGTGGACTAGCGGACAAAAACATTCAGTACTTC. It specifies CASSGLADKNIQYF.

The chain employs TRBV4-3 and TRBJ1-1, with D possibly being TRBD1 (6 bases). CDR1 is LGHNA, CDR2 YSLEER, per germline. The CDR3 consists of 16 residues. Trimming removed 0 bases from V and 0 bases from J, with 11 bases in between. CDR3 sequence reads: CASSQDPGGLNTEAFF. The CDR3 DNA follows: TGCGCCAGCAGCCAAGATCCCGGGGGGCTGAACACTGAAGCTTTCTTT.

This chain links TRBV18 with TRBJ2-1; 11 bases match TRBD2. The germline V gene has CDR1 KGHSH and CDR2 LQKENI. The CDR3 is 14 amino acids. V was clipped by 6 bases and J by 4 bases; unmatched bases: 2. The CDR3 reads CASSIAGGYNEQFF. Here the CDR3 DNA reads TGTGCCAGCTCCATAGCGGGGGGGTACAATGAGCAGTTCTTC. The full variable domain, completed using reference TRBV18 and TRBJ2-1, is NAGVMQNPRHLVRRRGQEARLRCSPMKGHSHVYWYRQLPEEGLKFMVYLQKENIIDESGMPKERFSAEFPKEGPSILRIQQVVRGDSAAYFCASSIAGGYNEQFFGPGTRLTVL.

The chain uses TRBV9 and TRBJ2-2; D is ambiguous. Per germline, CDR1 SGDLS and CDR2 YYNGEE. The CDR3 totals 13 residues. Trimming left V 0 bases short and J 7 bases short, with 7 bases between. In nucleotides, the CDR3 is TGTGCCAGCAGCGTAGTGGGCCTCGGGGAGCTGTTTTTT. This encodes CASSVVGLGELFF.

The chain couples TRBV4-3 to TRBJ2-1; 8 nucleotides align to TRBD2. Per germline, CDR1 LGHNA and CDR2 YSLEER. The CDR3 covers 14 residues. The V and J ends lost 4 bases and 6 bases, in that order; junction bases with no gene match: 5. As DNA, the CDR3 is TGCGCCAGCAGCCGCGGACTAGCAGCCAATGAGCAGTTCTTC. It specifies CASSRGLAANEQFF.

This clone was recorded a few times. The chain joins TRBV2 to TRBJ2-3; tentative D call: TRBD1 (6 bases). Germline V gene sequence: CDR1 SNHLY, CDR2 FYNNEI. The CDR3 is 15 residues long. With 6 bases removed from V and 0 bases from J, the gap between germline ends came to 13 bases. DNA of the CDR3: TGTGCCAGCAGGTACCGGGACAAAAGCACAGATACGCAGTATTTT. Protein product: CASRYRDKSTDTQYF. The complete variable domain, with remaining parts taken from reference TRBV2 and TRBJ2-3, reads EPEVTQTPSHQVTQMGQEVILRCVPISNHLYFYWYRQILGQKVEFLVSFYNNEISEKSEIFDDQFSVERPDGSNFTLKIRSTKLEDSAMYFCASRYRDKSTDTQYFGPGTRLTVL.

V usage is TRBV3-1 (or the pseudogene TRBV3-2) and J usage is TRBJ1-2; D is possibly TRBD1 (6 bases). V was cut by 4 bases and J by 5 bases, with 23 bases left in between. Germline CDR1 LGHDT, CDR2 YNNKEL (reference sequence). This CDR3 spans 17 amino acids. CDR3 loop: CASSPSRGGQVYYGYTF. The CDR3 DNA reads as TGTGCCAGCAGCCCCTCACGGGGGGGGCAGGTATATTATGGCTACACCTTC.

The gene calls are TRBV27 and TRBJ1-2; tentatively, D is TRBD1 (5 bases). Germline CDR1 MNHEY, CDR2 SMNVEV (reference sequence). Trimming shortened V by 6 bases and J by 4 bases, and 15 bases separated the two germline ends. There are 14 residues in the CDR3. CDR3 residues: CASRTSGASYGYTF. CDR3 DNA sequence: TGTGCCAGCAGGACGAGCGGGGCTAGCTATGGCTACACCTTC.

In DNA, the CDR3 is TGTGCCAGCAGTAAAGTACTGAATGAAAAACTGTTTTTT. Translating it yields CASSKVLNEKLFF. The genes are TRBV6-2 or TRBV6-3 and TRBJ1-4; D gene ambiguous. The CDR3 length is 13 residues. Germline values: CDR1 MNHEY, CDR2 SVGEGT. Trimming left V 5 bases short and J 5 bases short, with 9 bases between.